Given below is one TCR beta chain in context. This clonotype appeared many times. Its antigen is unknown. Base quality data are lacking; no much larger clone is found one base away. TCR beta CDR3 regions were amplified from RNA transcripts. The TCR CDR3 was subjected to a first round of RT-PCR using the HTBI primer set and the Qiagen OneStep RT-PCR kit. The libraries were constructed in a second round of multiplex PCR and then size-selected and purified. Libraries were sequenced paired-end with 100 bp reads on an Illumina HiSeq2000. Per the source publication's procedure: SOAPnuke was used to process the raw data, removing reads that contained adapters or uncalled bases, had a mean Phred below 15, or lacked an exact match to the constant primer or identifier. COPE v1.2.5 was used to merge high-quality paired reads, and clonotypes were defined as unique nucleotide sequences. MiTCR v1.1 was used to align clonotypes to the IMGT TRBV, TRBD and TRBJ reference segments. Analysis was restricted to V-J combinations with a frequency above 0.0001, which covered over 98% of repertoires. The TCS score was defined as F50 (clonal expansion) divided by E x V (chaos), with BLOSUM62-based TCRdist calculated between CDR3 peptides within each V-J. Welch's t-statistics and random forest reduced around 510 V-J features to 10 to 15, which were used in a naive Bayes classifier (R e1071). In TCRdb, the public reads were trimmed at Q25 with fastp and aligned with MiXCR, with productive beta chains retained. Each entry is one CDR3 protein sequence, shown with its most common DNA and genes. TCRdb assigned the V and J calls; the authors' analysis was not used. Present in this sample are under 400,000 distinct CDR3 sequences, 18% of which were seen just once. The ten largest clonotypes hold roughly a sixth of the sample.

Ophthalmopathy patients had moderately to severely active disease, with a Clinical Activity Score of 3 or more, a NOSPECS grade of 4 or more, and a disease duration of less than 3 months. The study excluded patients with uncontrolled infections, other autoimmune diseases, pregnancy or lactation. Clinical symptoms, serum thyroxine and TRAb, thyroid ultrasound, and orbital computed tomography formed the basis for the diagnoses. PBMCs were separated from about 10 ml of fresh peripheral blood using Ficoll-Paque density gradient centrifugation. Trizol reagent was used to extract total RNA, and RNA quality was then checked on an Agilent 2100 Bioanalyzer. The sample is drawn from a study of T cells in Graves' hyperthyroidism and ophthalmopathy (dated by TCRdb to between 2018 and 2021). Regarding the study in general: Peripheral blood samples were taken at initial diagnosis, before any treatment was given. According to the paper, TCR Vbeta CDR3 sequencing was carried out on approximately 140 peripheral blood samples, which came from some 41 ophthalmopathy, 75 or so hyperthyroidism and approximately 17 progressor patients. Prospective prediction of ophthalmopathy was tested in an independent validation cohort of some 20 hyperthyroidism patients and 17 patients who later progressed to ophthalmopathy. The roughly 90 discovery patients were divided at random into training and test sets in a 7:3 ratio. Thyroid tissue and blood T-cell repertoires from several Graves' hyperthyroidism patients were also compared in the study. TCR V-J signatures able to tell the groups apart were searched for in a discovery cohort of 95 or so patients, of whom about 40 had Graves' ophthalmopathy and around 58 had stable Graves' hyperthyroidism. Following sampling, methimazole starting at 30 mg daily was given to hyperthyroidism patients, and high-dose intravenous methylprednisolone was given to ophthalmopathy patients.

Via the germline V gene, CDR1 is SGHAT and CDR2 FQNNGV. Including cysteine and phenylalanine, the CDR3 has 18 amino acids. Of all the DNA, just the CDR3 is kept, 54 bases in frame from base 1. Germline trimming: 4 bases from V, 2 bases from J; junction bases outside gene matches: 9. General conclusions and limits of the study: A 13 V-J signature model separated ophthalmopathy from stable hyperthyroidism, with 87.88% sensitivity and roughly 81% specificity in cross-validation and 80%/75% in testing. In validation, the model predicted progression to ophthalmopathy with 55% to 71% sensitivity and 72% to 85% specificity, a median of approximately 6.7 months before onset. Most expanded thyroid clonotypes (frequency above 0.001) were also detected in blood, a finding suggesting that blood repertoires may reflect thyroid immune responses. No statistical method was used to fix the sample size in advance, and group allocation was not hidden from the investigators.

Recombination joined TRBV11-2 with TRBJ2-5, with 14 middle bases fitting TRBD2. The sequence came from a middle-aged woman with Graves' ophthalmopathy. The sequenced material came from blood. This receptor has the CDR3 CASSYQTSGRGTQETQYF. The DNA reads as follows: TGTGCCAGCAGCTATCAGACTAGCGGGAGGGGGACTCAAGAGACCCAGTACTTC. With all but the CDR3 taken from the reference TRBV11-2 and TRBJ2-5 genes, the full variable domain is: EAGVAQSPRYKIIEKRQSVAFWCNPISGHATLYWYQQILGQGPKLLIQFQNNGVVDDSQLPKDRFSAERLKGVDSTLKIQPAKLEDSAVYLCASSYQTSGRGTQETQYFGPGTRLLVL.